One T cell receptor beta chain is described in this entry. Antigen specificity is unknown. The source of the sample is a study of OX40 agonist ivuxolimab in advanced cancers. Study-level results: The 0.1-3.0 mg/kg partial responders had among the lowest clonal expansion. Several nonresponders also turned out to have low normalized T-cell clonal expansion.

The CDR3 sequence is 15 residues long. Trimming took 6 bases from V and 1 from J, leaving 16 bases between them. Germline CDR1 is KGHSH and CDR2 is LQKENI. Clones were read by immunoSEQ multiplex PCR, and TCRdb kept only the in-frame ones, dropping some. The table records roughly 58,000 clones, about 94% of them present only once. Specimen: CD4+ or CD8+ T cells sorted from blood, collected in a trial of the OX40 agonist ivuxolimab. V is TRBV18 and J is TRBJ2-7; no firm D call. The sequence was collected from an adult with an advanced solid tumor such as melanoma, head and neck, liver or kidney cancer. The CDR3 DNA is TGTGCCAGCTCCCCTTGGAAGCGAAGTTCCTACGAGCAGTACTTC. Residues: CASSPWKRSSYEQYF.